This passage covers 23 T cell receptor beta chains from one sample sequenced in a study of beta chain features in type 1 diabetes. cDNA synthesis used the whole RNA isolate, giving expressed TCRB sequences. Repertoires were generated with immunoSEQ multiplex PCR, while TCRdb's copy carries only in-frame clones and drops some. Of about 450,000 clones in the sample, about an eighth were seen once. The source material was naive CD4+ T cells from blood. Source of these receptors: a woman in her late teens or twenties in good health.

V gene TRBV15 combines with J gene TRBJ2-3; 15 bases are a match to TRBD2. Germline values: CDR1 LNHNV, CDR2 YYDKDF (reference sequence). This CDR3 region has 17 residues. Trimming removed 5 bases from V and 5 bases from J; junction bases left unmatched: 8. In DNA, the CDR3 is TGTGCCACCAGCCCCCGGACTAGCGGGGGGGCCAGAGATACGCAGTATTTT. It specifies CATSPRTSGGARDTQYF.

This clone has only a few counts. The CDR3, as DNA: TGTGCCAGCGCCCGTGCTAGCACAGATACGCAGTATTTT. Its translation is CASARASTDTQYF. This rearrangement joins TRBV27 to TRBJ2-3; D is unclear. Germline assignment: CDR1 MNHEY and CDR2 SMNVEV (reference sequence). V lost 8 bases to trimming and J lost 0 bases, with 9 bases between them. The CDR3 is 13 amino acids.

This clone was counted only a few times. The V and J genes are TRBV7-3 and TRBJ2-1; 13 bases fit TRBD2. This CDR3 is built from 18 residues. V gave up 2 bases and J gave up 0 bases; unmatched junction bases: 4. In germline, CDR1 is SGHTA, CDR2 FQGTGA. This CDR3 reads CASSLSGLAGLSYNEQFF. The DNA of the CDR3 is TGTGCCAGCAGCTTATCGGGACTAGCGGGACTCTCCTACAATGAGCAGTTCTTC.

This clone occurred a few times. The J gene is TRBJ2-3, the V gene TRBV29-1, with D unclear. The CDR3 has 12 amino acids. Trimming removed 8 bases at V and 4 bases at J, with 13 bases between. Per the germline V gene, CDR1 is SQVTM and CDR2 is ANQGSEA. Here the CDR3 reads CSISSAADTQYF. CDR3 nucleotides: TGCAGCATCTCGTCCGCGGCAGATACGCAGTATTTT.

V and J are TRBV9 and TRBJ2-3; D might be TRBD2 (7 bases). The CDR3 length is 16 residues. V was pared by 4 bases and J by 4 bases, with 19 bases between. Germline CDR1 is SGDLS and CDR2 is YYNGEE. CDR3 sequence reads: CASSPIGGDGADTQYF. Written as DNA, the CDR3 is TGTGCCAGCAGCCCTATAGGGGGGGACGGTGCAGATACGCAGTATTTT.

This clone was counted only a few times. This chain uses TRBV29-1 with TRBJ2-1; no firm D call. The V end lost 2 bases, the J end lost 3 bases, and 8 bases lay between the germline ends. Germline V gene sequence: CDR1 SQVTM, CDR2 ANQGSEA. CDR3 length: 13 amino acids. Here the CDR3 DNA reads TGCAGCGTTGAAACGTTCGACTACAATGAGCAGTTCTTC. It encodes CSVETFDYNEQFF.

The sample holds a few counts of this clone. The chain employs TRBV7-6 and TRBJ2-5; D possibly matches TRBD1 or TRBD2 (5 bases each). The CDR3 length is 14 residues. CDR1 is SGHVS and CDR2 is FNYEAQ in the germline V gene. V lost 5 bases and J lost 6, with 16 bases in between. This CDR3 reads CASSPTGTHKTQYF. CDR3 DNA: TGTGCCAGCAGCCCAACCGGGACCCACAAGACCCAGTACTTC. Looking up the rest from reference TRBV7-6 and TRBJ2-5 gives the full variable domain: GAGVSQSPRYKVTKRGQDVALRCDPISGHVSLYWYRQALGQGPEFLTYFNYEAQQDKSGLPNDRFSAERPEGSISTLTIQRTEQRDSAMYRCASSPTGTHKTQYFGPGTRLLVL.

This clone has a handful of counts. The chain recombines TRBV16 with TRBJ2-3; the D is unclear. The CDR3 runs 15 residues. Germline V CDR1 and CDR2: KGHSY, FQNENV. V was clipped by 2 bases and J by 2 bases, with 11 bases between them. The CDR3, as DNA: TGTGCCAGCAGCCAACTAAACGGTAACACAGATACGCAGTATTTT. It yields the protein CASSQLNGNTDTQYF. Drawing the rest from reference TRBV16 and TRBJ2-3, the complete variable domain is GEEVAQTPKHLVRGEGQKAKLYCAPIKGHSYVFWYQQVLKNEFKFLISFQNENVFDETGMPKERFSAKCLPNSPCSLEIQATKLEDSAVYFCASSQLNGNTDTQYFGPGTRLTVL.

The CDR3 loop is CASSSYGLTQYF. The CDR3 nucleotides read TGTGCCAGCAGTTCCTATGGGCTGACGCAGTATTTT. The gene calls are TRBV7-2 and TRBJ2-3, with unresolved D. This CDR3 has 12 residues. In germline, CDR1 is SGHTA, CDR2 FQGNSA. Trimming removed 6 bases at V and 9 bases at J, with 13 bases between.

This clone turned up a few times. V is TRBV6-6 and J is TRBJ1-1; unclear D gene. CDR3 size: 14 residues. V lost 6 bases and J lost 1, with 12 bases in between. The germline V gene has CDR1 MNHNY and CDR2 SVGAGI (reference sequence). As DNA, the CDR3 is TGTGCCAGCAGCCTTCAAACGGCGAACACTGAAGCTTTCTTT. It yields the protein CASSLQTANTEAFF.

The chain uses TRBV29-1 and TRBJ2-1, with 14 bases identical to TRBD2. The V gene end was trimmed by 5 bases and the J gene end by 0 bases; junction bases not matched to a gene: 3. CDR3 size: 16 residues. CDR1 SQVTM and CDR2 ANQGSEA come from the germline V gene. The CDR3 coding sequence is TGCAGCGTTCGCGGGACTAGCGGGAGCTCCTACAATGAGCAGTTCTTC. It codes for CSVRGTSGSSYNEQFF.

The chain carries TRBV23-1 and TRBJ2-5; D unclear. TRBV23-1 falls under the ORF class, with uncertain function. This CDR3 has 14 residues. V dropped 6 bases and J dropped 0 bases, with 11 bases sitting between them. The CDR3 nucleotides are TGCGCCAGCAGGATCAGCGCCTACCAAGAGACCCAGTACTTC. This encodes CASRISAYQETQYF.

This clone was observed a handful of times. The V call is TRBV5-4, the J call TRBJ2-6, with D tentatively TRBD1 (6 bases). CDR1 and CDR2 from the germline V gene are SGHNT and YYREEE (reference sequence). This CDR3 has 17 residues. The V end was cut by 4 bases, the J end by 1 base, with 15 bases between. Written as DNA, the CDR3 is TGTGCCAGCAGCGCTGGACAGAGGCGGTCTGGGGCCAACGTCCTGACTTTC. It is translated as CASSAGQRRSGANVLTF.

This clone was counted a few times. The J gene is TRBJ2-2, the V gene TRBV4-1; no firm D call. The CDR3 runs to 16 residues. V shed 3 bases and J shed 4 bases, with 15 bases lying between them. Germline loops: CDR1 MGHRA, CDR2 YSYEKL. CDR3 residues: CASSHPHGGGTGELFF. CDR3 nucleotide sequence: TGCGCCAGCAGCCACCCCCACGGCGGTGGCACCGGGGAGCTGTTTTTT.

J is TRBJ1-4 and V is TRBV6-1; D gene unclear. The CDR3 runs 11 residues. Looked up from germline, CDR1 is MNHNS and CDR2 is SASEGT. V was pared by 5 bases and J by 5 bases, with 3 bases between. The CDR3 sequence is CASSFNEKLFF. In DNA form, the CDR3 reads TGTGCCAGCAGTTTCAATGAAAAACTGTTTTTT.

The CDR3 DNA follows: TGCGCCAGCAGCGGCGGACTCCCCTCCTACAATGAGCAGTTCTTC. Its protein product is CASSGGLPSYNEQFF. This chain links TRBV5-1 with TRBJ2-1; tentative D call: TRBD2 (5 bases). Germline values: CDR1 SGHRS, CDR2 YFSETQ. V gave up 4 bases and J gave up 0 bases, with 11 bases separating them. This CDR3 spans 15 amino acids.

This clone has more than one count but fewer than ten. The CDR3 loop reads CASSFKSQLYGYTF. DNA of the CDR3: TGTGCCAGCAGTTTCAAATCCCAATTATATGGCTACACCTTC. This chain uses TRBV6-5 with TRBJ1-2; D unclear. This CDR3 spans 14 amino acids. V gave up 4 bases and J gave up 5 bases, with 14 bases separating them. CDR1 and CDR2 from the germline V gene are MNHEY and SVGAGI.

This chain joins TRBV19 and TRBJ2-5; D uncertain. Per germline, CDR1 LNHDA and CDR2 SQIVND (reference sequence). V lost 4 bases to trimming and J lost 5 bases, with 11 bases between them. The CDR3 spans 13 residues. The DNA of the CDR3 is TGTGCCAGTAGTAAGACCCGGCGCGAGACCCAGTACTTC. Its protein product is CASSKTRRETQYF.

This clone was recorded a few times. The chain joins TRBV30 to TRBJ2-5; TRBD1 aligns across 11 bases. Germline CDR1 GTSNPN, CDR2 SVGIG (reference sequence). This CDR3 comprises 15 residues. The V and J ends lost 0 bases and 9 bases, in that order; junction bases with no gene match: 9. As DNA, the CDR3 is TGTGCCTGGAGTGTAGGGACAGGGGGATCTCACCCCCAGTACTTC. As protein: CAWSVGTGGSHPQYF.

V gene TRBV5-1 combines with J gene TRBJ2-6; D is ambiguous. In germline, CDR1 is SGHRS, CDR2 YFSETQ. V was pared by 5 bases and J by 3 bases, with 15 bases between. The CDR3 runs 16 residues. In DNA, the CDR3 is TGCGCCAGCAGTGTTACATACGGTCTTGGGGCCAACGTCCTGACTTTC. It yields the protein CASSVTYGLGANVLTF.

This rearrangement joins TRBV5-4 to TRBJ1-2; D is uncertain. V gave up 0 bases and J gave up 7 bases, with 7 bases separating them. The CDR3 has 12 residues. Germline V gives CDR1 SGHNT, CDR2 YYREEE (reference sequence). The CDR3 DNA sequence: TGTGCCAGCAGCTTGGTGCTCGGTGGCTACACCTTC. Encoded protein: CASSLVLGGYTF.

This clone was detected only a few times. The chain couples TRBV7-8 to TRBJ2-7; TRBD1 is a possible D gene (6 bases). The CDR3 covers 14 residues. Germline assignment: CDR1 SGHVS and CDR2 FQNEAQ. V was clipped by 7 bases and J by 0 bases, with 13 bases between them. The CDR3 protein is CASTEQGPSYEQYF. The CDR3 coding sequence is TGTGCCAGCACCGAACAGGGCCCCTCCTACGAGCAGTACTTC.

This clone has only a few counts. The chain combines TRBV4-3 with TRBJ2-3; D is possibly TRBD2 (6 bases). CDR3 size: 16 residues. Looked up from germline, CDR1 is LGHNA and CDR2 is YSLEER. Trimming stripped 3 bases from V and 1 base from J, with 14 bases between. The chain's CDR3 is CASSQAGVAGTDTQYF. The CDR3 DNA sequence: TGCGCCAGCAGCCAGGCTGGGGTAGCGGGCACAGATACGCAGTATTTT.